This TCR beta chain is from a study of radiation and T cells in renal cell carcinoma. Study overall: Nephrectomy followed 15 Gy stereotactic body radiation by 4 weeks. Findings and caveats of the study: From baseline, blood top tumor clonotypes peaked at 2 weeks post-radiation. Pretreatment tumor biopsies were lacking, so baseline clonotypes are unknown.

Time point noted: blood 2 weeks post-SBRT. Treatment denoted: 15 Gy SBRT to primary tumor, nephrectomy 4 weeks later. Clear cell pathology was present in this patient's renal cell carcinoma. The repertoire was sequenced with immunoSEQ multiplex PCR; TCRdb's copy has only in-frame clones and lacks some. This sample yields 25,000 to 30,000 clones, of which approximately 84% are seen a single time; approximately 30% belongs to the top ten. Remarks on this clone: Its antigen is still unknown.

V dropped 2 bases and J dropped 4 bases, with 11 bases sitting between them. In germline, CDR1 is MNHEY, CDR2 SVGAGI. CDR3 size: 15 residues. This TCR was sampled from a man between 60 and 75 years old with renal cell carcinoma. The sample consisted of blood, taken from a patient whose treatment included radiotherapy and nephrectomy. The chain is built from TRBV6-5 and TRBJ2-2; D is possibly TRBD2 (6 bases). The CDR3 protein is CASSYRDGSTGELFF. CDR3 nucleotides: TGTGCCAGCAGTTACAGGGACGGGAGCACCGGGGAGCTGTTTTTT.